Listed below are T cell receptor beta chains from one sample, sequenced in a study of early T cells in non-severe SARS-CoV-2 infection. TCRdb called the 5' RACE reads again in MiXCR, with one record for every CDR3 protein. The data show tens of thousands of distinct CDR3 sequences, 12% seen once. Sequenced sample: whole blood. The source of these receptors is an adult who was a healthcare worker with PCR-confirmed SARS-CoV-2 infection or an uninfected control (not recorded which). CDR3s include the opening cysteine and the closing phenylalanine or tryptophan. The D gene is left open where the match is weak. Some rows have no size entry. The others give once, few or many, or a class for an expanded clone.

CSAPTGVNEQFF TGCAGTGCTCCGACAGGGGTCAATGAGCAGTTCTTC TRBJ2-1 TRBD1 many TRBV20-1
CSLRRTYNEQFF TGCAGCCTTCGACGGACCTACAATGAGCAGTTCTTC TRBJ2-1 . many TRBV29-1
CASSVRDRDSGANVLTF TGTGCCAGCAGCGTGAGGGACAGGGACTCTGGGGCCAACGTCCTGACTTTC TRBJ2-6 TRBD1 few TRBV9
CASSHTTSGDNEQFF TGCGCCAGCAGCCATACGACTAGCGGAGACAATGAGCAGTTCTTC TRBJ2-1 TRBD2 . TRBV4-1
CASSRYRATYNEQFF TGTGCCAGCAGCCGATACAGGGCTACCTACAATGAGCAGTTCTTC TRBJ2-1 . . TRBV5-4
CDSLWRSNTEAFF TGTGATTCGCTCTGGAGGTCGAACACTGAAGCTTTCTTT TRBJ1-1 . few TRBV25-1
CSTSDSSSEQYF TGCAGCACCTCGGACAGCTCGAGCGAGCAGTACTTC TRBJ2-7 . few TRBV29-1
CACTTGDVTIRLYGYTF TGTGCCTGCACGACAGGGGACGTGACTATCCGCCTATATGGCTACACCTTC TRBJ1-2 TRBD1 many TRBV30
CASTPRGDTQYF TGTGCCAGCACTCCTCGGGGAGATACGCAGTATTTT TRBJ2-3 . few TRBV28
CASTYGGARSPLHF TGTGCCAGCACCTACGGGGGGGCCCGGTCACCCCTCCACTTT TRBJ1-6 . many TRBV28
CASTDRRDTEAFF TGTGCCAGCACTGACAGGAGGGACACTGAAGCTTTCTTT TRBJ1-1 . . TRBV2
CASSHTPSGTRGYEQYF TGTGCCAGCAGCCACACTCCTAGCGGAACTCGGGGGTACGAGCAGTACTTC TRBJ2-7 TRBD2 few TRBV7-2
CASSYGLAGDRYNEQFF TGCGCCAGCAGCTACGGACTAGCGGGAGATCGGTACAATGAGCAGTTCTTC TRBJ2-1 TRBD2 . TRBV5-1